The rows below give T cell receptor beta chains drawn from one sample of a study of cytomegalovirus exposure and HLA in healthy donors. Clones were sequenced by immunoSEQ multiplex PCR, and TCRdb holds only the in-frame ones, with some missing. This table holds 200,000 or so clones. Sequences were obtained from PBMCs. These receptors all stem from a boy aged 5-17 years in good health and CMV-seronegative. Each CDR3 is given with its conserved first and last residue. Fields, in order: J gene, V gene, D gene, CDR3 DNA, CDR3 protein. The D gene is left open where the match is weak.

j_gene: TRBJ2-1; v_gene: TRBV4-1; d_gene: .; CDR3nt: TGCGCCAGCAGCCGCGGGGGCGGCTTAGGCAATGAGCAGTTCTTC; CDR3aa: CASSRGGGLGNEQFF
j_gene: TRBJ2-1; v_gene: TRBV4-3; d_gene: .; CDR3nt: TGCGCCAGCAGCCCCAGGGGTCTTAGCAATGAGCAGTTCTTC; CDR3aa: CASSPRGLSNEQFF
j_gene: TRBJ2-1; v_gene: TRBV7-9; d_gene: TRBD1; CDR3nt: TGTGCCAGCAGCTTGCGACAGGGGACCCACAATGAGCAGTTCTTC; CDR3aa: CASSLRQGTHNEQFF
j_gene: TRBJ1-2; v_gene: TRBV4-1; d_gene: .; CDR3nt: TGCGCCAGCAGCCGAGGACCGGGGGGCGGCTATGGCTACACCTTC; CDR3aa: CASSRGPGGGYGYTF
j_gene: TRBJ1-1; v_gene: TRBV19; d_gene: .; CDR3nt: TGTGCCAGCCTAACAGTGAACACGAACACTGAAGCTTTCTTT; CDR3aa: CASLTVNTNTEAFF
j_gene: TRBJ1-1; v_gene: TRBV7-2; d_gene: TRBD1; CDR3nt: TGTGCCAGCAGCTTAGGAGCAGGGACAGGGGTCCTTATCACTGAAGCTTTCTTT; CDR3aa: CASSLGAGTGVLITEAFF
j_gene: TRBJ2-3; v_gene: TRBV7-2; d_gene: TRBD1; CDR3nt: TGTGCCAGCAGCTTAGCCGACAGGGTGTGGGATACGCAGTATTTT; CDR3aa: CASSLADRVWDTQYF
j_gene: TRBJ1-1; v_gene: TRBV10-3; d_gene: .; CDR3nt: TGTGCCATCAGTGAAGCCCAGGGGACGAACACTGAAGCTTTCTTT; CDR3aa: CAISEAQGTNTEAFF
j_gene: TRBJ2-7; v_gene: TRBV5-4; d_gene: .; CDR3nt: TGTGCCAGCAGCGGAGGGACGCGAAGCTCCTACGAGCAGTACTTC; CDR3aa: CASSGGTRSSYEQYF
j_gene: TRBJ1-1; v_gene: TRBV28; d_gene: .; CDR3nt: TGTGCCAGCTTTATCCGGGAAAACACTGAAGCTTTCTTT; CDR3aa: CASFIRENTEAFF
j_gene: TRBJ2-7; v_gene: TRBV18; d_gene: TRBD2; CDR3nt: TGTGCCAGCTCCCGGGGGGGGACGGACGAGCAGTACTTC; CDR3aa: CASSRGGTDEQYF
j_gene: TRBJ2-7; v_gene: TRBV4-1; d_gene: .; CDR3nt: TGCGCCAGCAGCCAAGGTCAGGGTTCCGACGAGCAGTACTTC; CDR3aa: CASSQGQGSDEQYF